This entry lists 13 T cell receptor beta chains sequenced from one sample in a study of Graves' ophthalmopathy and Graves' hyperthyroidism. The authors amplified TCR beta CDR3 regions, and they did so from RNA transcripts for repertoire sequencing. The workflow started with a first-round RT-PCR run with HTBI primers and then moved on to a second-round multiplex PCR. In TCRdb, the multiplex PCR reads were re-called with MiXCR into one record per CDR3 protein. The repertoire consists of around 1.1 million distinct CDR3 sequences, with about 40% occurring once and the leading ten covering around 10%. Sequencing used peripheral blood or thyroid tissue (not recorded which). The receptors shown here come from an adult man with Graves' hyperthyroidism.

The CDR3 DNA reads TGTGCCAGTAGTACCCAACAGGGGCTGGAGGAGACCCAGTACTTC. Protein sequence: CASSTQQGLEETQYF. The V and J genes are TRBV19 and TRBJ2-5; 7 nucleotides align to TRBD1. The J segment lost 5 bases and the V segment lost 4 bases, leaving 10 bases of the junction unmatched. Per germline, CDR1 LNHDA and CDR2 SQIVND (reference sequence). CDR3 length: 15 residues.

This clonotype was seen more than once but under ten times. CDR3 region: CASSQAGPEAFF. Here the CDR3 DNA reads TGTGCCAGCAGTCAGGCGGGGCCTGAAGCTTTCTTT. The genes are TRBV7-9 and TRBJ1-1; tentative D call: TRBD1 (5 bases). The V end was cut by 6 bases, the J end by 6 bases, with 11 bases between. The CDR3 consists of 12 residues. CDR1 and CDR2 (germline): SEHNR, FQNEAQ (reference sequence).

This chain uses TRBV6-4 with TRBJ2-7; D perhaps matches TRBD2 (5 bases). Looked up from germline, CDR1 is MRHNA and CDR2 is SNTAGT. There are 14 residues in the CDR3. Trimming took off 5 bases at V and 0 bases at J, with 11 bases between the two ends. CDR3 amino acids: CASSPTNNSYEQYF. As DNA, the CDR3 is TGTGCCAGCAGTCCGACTAACAACTCCTACGAGCAGTACTTC.

CDR3 in DNA: TGTGACCGCAGGACAGGGGTGATGAACACTGAAGCTTTCTTT. Translating gives CDRRTGVMNTEAFF. V is TRBV7-8 and J is TRBJ1-1; 9 bases are shared with TRBD1. Looked up from germline, CDR1 is SGHVS and CDR2 is FQNEAQ. This CDR3 is built from 14 residues.

This clonotype was counted a few times. The rearrangement joins TRBV7-9 to TRBJ1-4; 9 nucleotides agree with TRBD1. V lost 5 bases, J lost 11 bases, and 9 bases stayed unmatched. The CDR3 is 14 amino acids. In germline, CDR1 is SEHNR, CDR2 FQNEAQ (reference sequence). The CDR3 here is CASSTGQGPVKLFF. In DNA form, the CDR3 reads TGTGCCAGCAGCACGGGACAGGGTCCAGTCAAACTGTTTTTT.

This clonotype was counted ten times or more. The chain joins TRBV7-2 to TRBJ2-6; D is ambiguous. Germline CDR1 SGHTA, CDR2 FQGNSA. Trimming left V 11 bases short and J 4 bases short, with 18 bases between. CDR3 size: 15 residues. As DNA, the CDR3 is TGTGCCGGAAACTCCGGGCTGAGAGGGGCCAACGTCCTGACTTTC. Translation: CAGNSGLRGANVLTF.

This clonotype was detected many times. The chain joins TRBV15 to TRBJ2-7; D may match TRBD1 or TRBD2 (6 bases each). V lost 0 bases to trimming and J lost 1 base, with 16 bases between them. Germline CDR1 reads LNHNV; CDR2 reads YYDKDF (reference sequence). The CDR3 totals 17 residues. CDR3 residues: CATSRDPTGALSYEQYF. The DNA of the CDR3 is TGTGCCACCAGCAGAGATCCAACGGGGGCTCTTTCCTACGAGCAGTACTTC.

This clonotype was counted ten times or more. V is TRBV9 and J is TRBJ1-5; 8 bases agree with TRBD1. The CDR3 has 15 residues. Unmatched junction bases numbered 3, after V lost 0 bases and J lost 4 bases. The germline V gene encodes CDR1 SGDLS and CDR2 YYNGEE. DNA of the CDR3: TGTGCCAGCAGCGTAGGGACAGGGAAGAATCAGCCCCAGCATTTT. It encodes CASSVGTGKNQPQHF.

This clonotype was seen repeatedly, ten times or more. The chain links TRBV7-9 to TRBJ2-2; no reliable D call. Germline V gene data show CDR1 as SEHNR and CDR2 as FQNEAQ (reference sequence). V shed 2 bases and J shed 8 bases, with 9 bases lying between them. This CDR3 contains 13 residues. CDR3 sequence reads: CASSLYLAGELFF. The CDR3 DNA is TGTGCCAGCAGCTTATATCTCGCTGGGGAGCTGTTTTTT.

In its sample, this clonotype was seen many times. The V gene is TRBV20-1, the J gene TRBJ1-5; TRBD1 matches at 8 bases. V lost 2 bases and J lost 4; bases outside the gene matches: 7. CDR1 is DFQATT, CDR2 SNEGSKA, per germline (reference sequence). The CDR3 has 15 residues. The CDR3: CSARKGQGENQPQHF. The CDR3 nucleotides are TGCAGTGCTAGAAAAGGACAGGGTGAGAATCAGCCCCAGCATTTT.

This clonotype has a count of ten or more. This chain uses TRBV15 with TRBJ2-7, with D possibly TRBD1 on 6 matching bases. The CDR3 totals 17 residues. V shed 0 bases and J shed 0 bases, with 15 bases lying between them. CDR1 is LNHNV and CDR2 is YYDKDF in the germline V gene (reference sequence). The CDR3: CATSREIGTTISYEQYF. Here the CDR3 DNA reads TGTGCCACCAGCAGAGAAATAGGGACAACCATCTCCTACGAGCAGTACTTC.

This chain connects TRBV19 to TRBJ2-7; D might be TRBD1 (8 bases). V dropped 2 bases and J dropped 3 bases, with 14 bases sitting between them. CDR3 length equals 15 residues. CDR1 and CDR2 (germline): LNHDA, SQIVND (reference sequence). CDR3 in amino acids: CASSITGGGYYEQYF. The CDR3 DNA is TGTGCCAGTAGTATAACAGGGGGGGGCTACTACGAGCAGTACTTC.

The gene calls are TRBV9 and TRBJ2-7; 7 nucleotides match TRBD1. V shed 4 bases and J 3 bases; nucleotides not matched to a gene: 13. Germline CDR1 is SGDLS and CDR2 is YYNGEE. The CDR3 covers 16 residues. CDR3 in amino acids: CASSPLGAGGIYEQYF. The CDR3 region has the DNA TGTGCCAGCAGCCCCCTCGGAGCAGGGGGTATCTACGAGCAGTACTTC. Full variable domain (remainder filled in from reference TRBV9 and TRBJ2-7): DSGVTQTPKHLITATGQRVTLRCSPRSGDLSVYWYQQSLDQGLQFLIQYYNGEERAKGNILERFSAQQFPDLHSELNLSSLELGDSALYFCASSPLGAGGIYEQYFGPGTRLTVT.